The T cell receptor beta chain under discussion was sequenced for a study of T cell responses to AZD1222 COVID-19 vaccine. Study-level information: Second doses that came at about 4 or about 12 weeks were put together.

A note on this clone: Its antigen is unknown.

TCRdb's table, derived via immunoSEQ multiplex PCR, lists solely in-frame clones and lacks some. The table records 140,000 or so clones, 80% to 95% of them present only once. Study-level points and caveats: Unmutated variant regions reportedly attract nearly half of all spike-specific TCRs. Scientists sampled the repertoires only once the peak T cell response had passed.

V shed 2 bases and J shed 2 bases, with 7 bases lying between them. The CDR3 loop spans 12 amino acids. Germline-derived CDR1 and CDR2 are GTSNPN and SVGIG (reference sequence). Material: peripheral blood, obtained on day 0 of AZD1222 vaccination. The TCR sequence derives from an adult in good health. J is TRBJ2-7 and V is TRBV30; TRBD1 might be the D (5 bases). The CDR3 DNA reads TGTGCCTGGAGTCAAGGGGCCTACGAGCAGTACTTC. Translating gives CAWSQGAYEQYF. Variable domain in full (rest from reference TRBV30 and TRBJ2-7): SQTIHQWPATLVQPVGSPLSLECTVEGTSNPNLYWYRQAAGRGLQLLFYSVGIGQISSEVPQNLSASRPQDRQFILSSKKLLLSDSGFYLCAWSQGAYEQYFGPGTRLTVT.